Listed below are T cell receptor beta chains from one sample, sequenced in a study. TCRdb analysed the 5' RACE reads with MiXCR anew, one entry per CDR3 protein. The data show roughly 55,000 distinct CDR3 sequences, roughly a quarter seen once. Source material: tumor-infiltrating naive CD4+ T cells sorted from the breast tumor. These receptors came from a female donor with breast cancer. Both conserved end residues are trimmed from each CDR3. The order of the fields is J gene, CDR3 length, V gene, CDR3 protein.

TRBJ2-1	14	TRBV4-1	ASSQERAGAIQLQS
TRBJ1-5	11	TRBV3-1	ASSQGTVQPQH
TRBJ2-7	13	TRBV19	ASSTSTGGPYEQY
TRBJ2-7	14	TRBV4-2	ASSKGLAEWSYEQY
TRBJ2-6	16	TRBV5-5	ASSPGQGVRSGANVLT
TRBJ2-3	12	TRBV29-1	SVPTSGMMGTQY
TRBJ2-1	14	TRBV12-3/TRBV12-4	ASSFLAGGLLGEQF
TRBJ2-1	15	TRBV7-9	ASSLIRGGTIDNEQF
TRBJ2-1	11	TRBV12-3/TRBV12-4	ASSDYSYNEQF
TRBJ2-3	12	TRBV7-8	ASSVSGSTDTQY